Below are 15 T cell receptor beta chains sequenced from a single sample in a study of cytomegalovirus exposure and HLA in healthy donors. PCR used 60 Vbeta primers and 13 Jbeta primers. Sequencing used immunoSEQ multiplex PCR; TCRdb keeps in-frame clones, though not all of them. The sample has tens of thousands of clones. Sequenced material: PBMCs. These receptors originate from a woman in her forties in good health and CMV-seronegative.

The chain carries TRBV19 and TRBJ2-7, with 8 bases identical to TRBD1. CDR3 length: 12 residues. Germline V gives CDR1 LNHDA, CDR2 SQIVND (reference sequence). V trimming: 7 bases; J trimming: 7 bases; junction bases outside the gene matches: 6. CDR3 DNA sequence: TGTGCCAGTAATCTCGGGACAGGTGAGCAGTACTTC. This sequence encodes CASNLGTGEQYF. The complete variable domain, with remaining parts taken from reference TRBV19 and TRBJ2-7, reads DGGITQSPKYLFRKEGQNVTLSCEQNLNHDAMYWYRQDPGQGLRLIYYSQIVNDFQKGDIAEGYSVSREKKESFPLTVTSAQKNPTAFYLCASNLGTGEQYFGPGTRLTVT.

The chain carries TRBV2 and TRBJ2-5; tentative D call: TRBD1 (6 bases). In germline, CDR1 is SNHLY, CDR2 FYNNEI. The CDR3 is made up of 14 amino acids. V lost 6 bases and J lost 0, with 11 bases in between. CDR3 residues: CASRPGTNQETQYF. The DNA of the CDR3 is TGTGCCAGCAGACCCGGGACAAACCAAGAGACCCAGTACTTC.

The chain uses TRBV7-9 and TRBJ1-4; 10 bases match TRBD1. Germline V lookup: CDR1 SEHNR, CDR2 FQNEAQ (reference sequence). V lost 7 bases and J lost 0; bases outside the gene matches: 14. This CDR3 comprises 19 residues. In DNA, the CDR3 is TGTGCCAGCACCCGATTACGGACAGGGGGTATTTCAACTAATGAAAAACTGTTTTTT. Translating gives CASTRLRTGGISTNEKLFF.

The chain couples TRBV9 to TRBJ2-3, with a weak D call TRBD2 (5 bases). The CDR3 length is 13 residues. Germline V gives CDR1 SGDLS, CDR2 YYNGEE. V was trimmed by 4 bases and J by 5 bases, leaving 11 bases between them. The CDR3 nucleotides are TGTGCCAGCAGCCTCGCTCGGGGAGATACGCAGTATTTT. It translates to CASSLARGDTQYF.

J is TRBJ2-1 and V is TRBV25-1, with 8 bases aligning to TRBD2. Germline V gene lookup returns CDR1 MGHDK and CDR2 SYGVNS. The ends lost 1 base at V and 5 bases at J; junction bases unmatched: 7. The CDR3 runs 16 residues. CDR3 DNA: TGTGCCAGCAGTGAATTGCGGCGGGAGGCGGACAATGAGCAGTTCTTC. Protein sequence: CASSELRREADNEQFF.

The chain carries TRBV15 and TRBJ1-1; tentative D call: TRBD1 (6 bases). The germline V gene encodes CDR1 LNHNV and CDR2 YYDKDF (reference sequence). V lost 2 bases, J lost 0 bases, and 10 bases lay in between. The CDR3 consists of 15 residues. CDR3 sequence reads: CATSRWTVMNTEAFF. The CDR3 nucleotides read TGTGCCACCAGCAGATGGACAGTAATGAACACTGAAGCTTTCTTT.

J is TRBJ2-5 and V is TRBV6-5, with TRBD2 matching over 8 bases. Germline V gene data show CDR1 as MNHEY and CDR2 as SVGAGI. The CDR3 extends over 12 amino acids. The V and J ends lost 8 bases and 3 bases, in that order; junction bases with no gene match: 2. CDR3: CASRRGEETQYF. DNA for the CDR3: TGTGCCAGCCGGCGGGGGGAAGAGACCCAGTACTTC.

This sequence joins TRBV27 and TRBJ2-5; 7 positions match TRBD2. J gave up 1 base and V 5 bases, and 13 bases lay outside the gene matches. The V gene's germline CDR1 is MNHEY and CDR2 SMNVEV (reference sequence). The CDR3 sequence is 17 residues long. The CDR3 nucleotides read TGTGCCAGCAGTGAGGAGGTTGAAGCGGGAACCCAAGAGACCCAGTACTTC. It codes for CASSEEVEAGTQETQYF.

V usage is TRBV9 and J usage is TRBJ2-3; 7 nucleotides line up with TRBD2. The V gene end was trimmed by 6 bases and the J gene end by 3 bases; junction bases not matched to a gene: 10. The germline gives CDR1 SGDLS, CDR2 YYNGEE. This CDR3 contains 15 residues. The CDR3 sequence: CASNRGEGWTDTQYF. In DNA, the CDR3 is TGTGCCAGCAATAGAGGGGAGGGCTGGACAGATACGCAGTATTTT.

CDR3 DNA: TGTGCCAGCAGTCCGGACAGGGGGAGCGACAATGAGCAGTTCTTC. Translation: CASSPDRGSDNEQFF. The J gene is TRBJ2-1, the V gene TRBV28, with TRBD1 matching 10 bases. V gave up 5 bases and J gave up 5 bases; unmatched junction bases: 6. Germline values: CDR1 MDHEN, CDR2 SYDVKM. The CDR3 totals 15 residues.

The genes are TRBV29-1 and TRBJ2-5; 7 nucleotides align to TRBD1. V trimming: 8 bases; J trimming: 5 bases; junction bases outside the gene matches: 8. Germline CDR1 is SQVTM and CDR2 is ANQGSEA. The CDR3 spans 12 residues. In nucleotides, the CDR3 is TGCAGCTTCCTGACAGGGCAGGAGACCCAGTACTTC. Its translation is CSFLTGQETQYF.

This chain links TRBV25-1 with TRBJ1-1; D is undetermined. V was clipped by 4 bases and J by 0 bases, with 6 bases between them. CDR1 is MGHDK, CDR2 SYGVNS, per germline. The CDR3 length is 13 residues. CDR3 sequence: CASSVRLNTEAFF. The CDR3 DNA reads TGTGCCAGCAGTGTTCGGTTGAACACTGAAGCTTTCTTT.

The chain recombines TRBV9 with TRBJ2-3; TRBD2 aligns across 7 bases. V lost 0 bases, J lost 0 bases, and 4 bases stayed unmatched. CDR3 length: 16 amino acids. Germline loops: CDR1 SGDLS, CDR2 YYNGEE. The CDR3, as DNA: TGTGCCAGCAGCGTAGCTGCGGGGGACAGCACAGATACGCAGTATTTT. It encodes CASSVAAGDSTDTQYF.

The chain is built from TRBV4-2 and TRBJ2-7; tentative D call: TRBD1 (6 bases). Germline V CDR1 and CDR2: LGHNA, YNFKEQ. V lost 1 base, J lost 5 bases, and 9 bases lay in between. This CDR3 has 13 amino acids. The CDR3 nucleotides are TGTGCCAGCAGCCAAGTAACAGGGAACGAGCAGTACTTC. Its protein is CASSQVTGNEQYF.

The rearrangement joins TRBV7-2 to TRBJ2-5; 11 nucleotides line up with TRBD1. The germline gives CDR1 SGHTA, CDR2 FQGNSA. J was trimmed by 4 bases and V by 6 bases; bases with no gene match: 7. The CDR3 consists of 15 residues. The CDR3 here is CASRITGTGGETQYF. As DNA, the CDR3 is TGTGCCAGCAGGATTACCGGGACAGGGGGAGAGACCCAGTACTTC.